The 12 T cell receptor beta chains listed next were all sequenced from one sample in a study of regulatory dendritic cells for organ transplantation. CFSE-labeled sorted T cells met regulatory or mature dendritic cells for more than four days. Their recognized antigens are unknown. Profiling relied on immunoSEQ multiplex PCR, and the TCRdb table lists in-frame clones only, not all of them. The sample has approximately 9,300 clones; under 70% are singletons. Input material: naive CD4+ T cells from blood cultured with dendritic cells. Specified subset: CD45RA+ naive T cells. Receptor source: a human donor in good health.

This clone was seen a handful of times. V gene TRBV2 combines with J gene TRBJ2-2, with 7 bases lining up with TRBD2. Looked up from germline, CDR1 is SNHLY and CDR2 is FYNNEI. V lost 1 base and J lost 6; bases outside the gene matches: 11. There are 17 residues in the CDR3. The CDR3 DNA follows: TGTGCCAGCAGTGAAGGGGAGAGGGGAGGGGTTCCCGGGGAGCTGTTTTTT. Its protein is CASSEGERGGVPGELFF.

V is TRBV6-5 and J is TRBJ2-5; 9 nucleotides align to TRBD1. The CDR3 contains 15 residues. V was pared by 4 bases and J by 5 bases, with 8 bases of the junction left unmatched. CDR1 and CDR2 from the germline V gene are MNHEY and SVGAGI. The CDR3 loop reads CASSSPGQGIETQYF. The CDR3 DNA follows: TGTGCCAGCAGTTCGCCTGGACAGGGGATTGAGACCCAGTACTTC.

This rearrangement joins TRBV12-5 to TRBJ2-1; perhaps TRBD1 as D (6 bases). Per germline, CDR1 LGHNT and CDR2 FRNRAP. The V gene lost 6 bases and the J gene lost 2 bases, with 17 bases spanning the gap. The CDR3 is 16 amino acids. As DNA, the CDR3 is TGTGCTAGTGGCCCCCCGGGACATCTTACCTACAATGAGCAGTTCTTC. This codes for CASGPPGHLTYNEQFF.

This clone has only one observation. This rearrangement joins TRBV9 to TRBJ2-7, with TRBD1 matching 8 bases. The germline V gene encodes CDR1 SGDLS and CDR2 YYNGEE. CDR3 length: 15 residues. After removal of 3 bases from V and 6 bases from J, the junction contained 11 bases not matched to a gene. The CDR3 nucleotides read TGTGCCAGCAGCGAACTAACAGGGGGTATAGGCGAGCAGTACTTC. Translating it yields CASSELTGGIGEQYF.

The CDR3 protein is CASSPIGGSFNEKLFF. DNA of the CDR3: TGTGCCAGCAGTCCCATAGGCGGCAGCTTTAATGAAAAACTGTTTTTT. The rearrangement uses TRBV27 and TRBJ1-4, with D uncertain. Germline CDR1 MNHEY, CDR2 SMNVEV (reference sequence). The V gene lost 5 bases and the J gene lost 4 bases, with 17 bases spanning the gap. This CDR3 spans 16 amino acids.

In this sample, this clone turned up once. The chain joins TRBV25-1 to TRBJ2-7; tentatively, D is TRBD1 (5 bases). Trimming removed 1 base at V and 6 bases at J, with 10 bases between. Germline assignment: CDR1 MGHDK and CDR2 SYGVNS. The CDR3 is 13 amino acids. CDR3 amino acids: CASSEFGRAEQYF. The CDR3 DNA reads TGTGCCAGCAGTGAATTTGGCAGGGCCGAGCAGTACTTC.

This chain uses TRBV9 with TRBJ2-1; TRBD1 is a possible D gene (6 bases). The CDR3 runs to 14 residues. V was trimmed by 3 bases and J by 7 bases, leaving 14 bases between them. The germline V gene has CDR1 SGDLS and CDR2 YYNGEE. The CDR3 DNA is TGTGCCAGCAGCGAGCGCCTGGGGGCTAATGAGCAGTTCTTC. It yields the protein CASSERLGANEQFF.

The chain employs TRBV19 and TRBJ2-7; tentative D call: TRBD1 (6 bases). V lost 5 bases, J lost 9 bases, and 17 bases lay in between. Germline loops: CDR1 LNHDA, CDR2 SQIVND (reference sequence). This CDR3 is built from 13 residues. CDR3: CASSPRQATAQYF. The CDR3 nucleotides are TGTGCCAGTAGTCCCAGACAGGCCACGGCGCAGTACTTC.

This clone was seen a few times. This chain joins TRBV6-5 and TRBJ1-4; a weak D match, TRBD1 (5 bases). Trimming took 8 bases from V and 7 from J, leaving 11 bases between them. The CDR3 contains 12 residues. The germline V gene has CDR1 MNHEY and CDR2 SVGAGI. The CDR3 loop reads CASRRGSEKLFF. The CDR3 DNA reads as TGTGCCAGCCGGCGGGGCTCTGAAAAACTGTTTTTT.

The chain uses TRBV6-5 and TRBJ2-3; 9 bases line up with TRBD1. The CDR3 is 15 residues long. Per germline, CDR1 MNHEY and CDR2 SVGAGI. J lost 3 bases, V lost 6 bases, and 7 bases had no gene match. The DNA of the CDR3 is TGTGCCAGCAGACTCGGACAGGGGCGTACAGATACGCAGTATTTT. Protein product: CASRLGQGRTDTQYF.

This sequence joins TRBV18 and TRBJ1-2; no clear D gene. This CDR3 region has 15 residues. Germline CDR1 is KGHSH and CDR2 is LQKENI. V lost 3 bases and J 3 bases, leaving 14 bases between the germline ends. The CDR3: CASSPPTGTDYGYTF. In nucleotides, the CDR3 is TGTGCCAGCTCACCCCCCACTGGAACAGACTATGGCTACACCTTC.

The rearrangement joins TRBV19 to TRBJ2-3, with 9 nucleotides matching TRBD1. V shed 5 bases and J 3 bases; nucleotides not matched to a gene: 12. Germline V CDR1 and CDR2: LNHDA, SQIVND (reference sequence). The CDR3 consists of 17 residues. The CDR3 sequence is CASSLRSGTGYTDTQYF. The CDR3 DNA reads TGTGCCAGTAGTTTAAGATCCGGGACAGGGTATACAGATACGCAGTATTTT.